The entry below gives a single T cell receptor (beta chain) sequence along with its context. Its specificity is unknown. The data were obtained in a study of cytomegalovirus exposure and HLA in healthy donors. Study information: In an earlier analysis, around 120 million unique TCR beta sequences were found from some 180 million T cells.

CDR3 length: 16 amino acids. The germline V gene has CDR1 SGHRS and CDR2 YFSETQ. V dropped 4 bases and J dropped 0 bases, with 14 bases sitting between them. Study observations and caveats: Later analysis demonstrated an association between a missense DCLRE1C variant and TCR beta V- and J-gene trimming.

13 Jbeta primers and 60 Vbeta primers were used for the PCR. TCRdb's table, derived via immunoSEQ multiplex PCR, lists solely in-frame clones and lacks some. In the table there are some 65,000 clones, 75% of which are singletons. The chain joins TRBV5-1 to TRBJ1-5, with a tentative D call TRBD1 (5 bases). This receptor was identified in a woman aged 40 to 49 in good health and CMV-seropositive. The specimen sequenced was PBMCs. The CDR3 protein is CASSKGGDYSNQPQHF. The CDR3 nucleotides are TGCGCCAGCAGCAAAGGAGGGGATTATAGCAATCAGCCCCAGCATTTT.